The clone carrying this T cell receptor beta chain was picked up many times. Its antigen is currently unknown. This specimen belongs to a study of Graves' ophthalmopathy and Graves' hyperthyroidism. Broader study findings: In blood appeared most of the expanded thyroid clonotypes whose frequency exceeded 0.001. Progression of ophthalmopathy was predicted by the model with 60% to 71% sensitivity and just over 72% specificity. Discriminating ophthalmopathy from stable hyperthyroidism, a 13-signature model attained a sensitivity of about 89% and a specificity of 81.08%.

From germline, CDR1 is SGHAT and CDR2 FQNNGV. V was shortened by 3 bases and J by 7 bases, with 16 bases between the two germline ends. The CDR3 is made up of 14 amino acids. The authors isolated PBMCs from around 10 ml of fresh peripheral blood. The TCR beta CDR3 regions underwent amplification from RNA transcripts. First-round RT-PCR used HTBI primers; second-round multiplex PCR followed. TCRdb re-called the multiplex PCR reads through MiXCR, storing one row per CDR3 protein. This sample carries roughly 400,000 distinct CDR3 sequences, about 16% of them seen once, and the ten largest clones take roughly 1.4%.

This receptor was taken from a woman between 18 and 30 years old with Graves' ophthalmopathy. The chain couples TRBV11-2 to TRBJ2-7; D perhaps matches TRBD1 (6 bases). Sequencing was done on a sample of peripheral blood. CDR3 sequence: CASSLGTRPWEQYF. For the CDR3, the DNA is TGTGCCAGCAGCTTGGGGACAAGGCCCTGGGAGCAGTACTTC.